The clone carrying this T cell receptor beta chain was recorded once. The sample comes from a study of shared clonotypes between healthy human individuals. Libraries were prepared by immunoSEQ multiplex PCR; TCRdb keeps only in-frame clonotypes and omits some of them. The table has 2,500,000 or so clones, around 90% seen once; the top ten hold over 0.12%. The material sequenced was naive CD4+ T cells sorted from blood. Subset reported: CD45RA+ positively selected. The TCR originated in a young man in good health.

The CDR3 DNA reads as TGTGCCAGCAACACTATCTCCGGCTCCTATAATTCACCCCTCCACTTT. The encoded protein is CASNTISGSYNSPLHF. The chain has TRBV27 and TRBJ1-6; D gene uncertain. Trimming shortened V by 7 bases and J by 0 bases, and 13 bases separated the two germline ends. The CDR3 runs 16 residues. Germline CDR1 is MNHEY and CDR2 is SMNVEV (reference sequence).